The 4 T cell receptor beta chains presented below share a single source sample, sequenced in a study of T cell clonality in common variable immunodeficiency. Assay: immunoSEQ multiplex PCR; the TCRdb copy retains only in-frame clones and omits some. The repertoire consists of around 34,000 clones, none detected only once. Material for sequencing was peripheral blood mononuclear cells. The receptors were sampled from a person between 18 and 75 years old in good health.

This clone was observed many times. The CDR3 goes on 3 residues after the read ends, and that part is filled in from the germline J gene. The J gene is TRBJ2-2, the V gene TRBV30; TRBD2 matches at 9 bases. Germline V CDR1 and CDR2: GTSNPN, SVGIG (reference sequence). The CDR3 totals 19 residues. Unmatched junction bases numbered 18, after V lost 0 bases and J lost 7 bases. CDR3 protein: CAWSVSPGRSGGWDGELFF. CDR3 DNA (partial): TGTGCCTGGAGTGTTTCCCCAGGTCGGAGCGGGGGGTGGGACGGGGAG.

This clone was counted many times. The read terminates 3 residues before the CDR3 end, so the remaining end is supplied by the germline J gene. The chain uses TRBV4-2 and TRBJ1-4, with 7 bases aligning to TRBD1. Germline CDR1 is LGHNA and CDR2 is YNFKEQ. The CDR3 covers 14 residues. Losses at the gene ends were 5 bases for V and 8 bases for J; bases not matched to a gene: 8. CDR3 protein: CASSFDRAIEKLFF. CDR3 DNA, as far as it was read: TGTGCCAGCAGCTTTGACAGGGCGATAGAAAAA.

This clone was seen a few times. The read terminates 3 residues before the CDR3 end, so the remaining end is supplied by the germline J gene. V is TRBV11-3 and J is TRBJ2-1, with TRBD2 matching over 8 bases. The V gene end was trimmed by 1 base and the J gene end by 4 bases; junction bases not matched to a gene: 3. The CDR3 covers 15 residues. CDR1 and CDR2 from the germline V gene are SGHNT and YENEEA. Partial CDR3 DNA: TGTGCCAGCAGCTTAGGGGCGGGGGGTTACAATGAG. Amino acids: CASSLGAGGYNE. From start to end, the CDR3 is CASSLGAGGYNEQFF. Based on the CDR3 plus reference TRBV11-3 and TRBJ2-1, the full variable domain is EAGVVQSPRYKIIEKKQPVAFWCNPISGHNTLYWYLQNLGQGPELLIRYENEEAVDDSQLPKDRFSAERLKGVDSTLKIQPAELGDSAVYLCASSLGAGGYNEQFFGPGTRLTVL.

This clone was counted between two and nine times. This CDR3 is CASSLEGPAVNTEAFF. Partial CDR3 DNA: TGCGCCAGCAGCTTGGAAGGTCCGGCGGTGAACACTGAA. V usage is TRBV5-1 and J usage is TRBJ1-1; unclear D gene. Read sequence stops 3 residues before the CDR3 end, and the germline J gene provides the missing end. This CDR3 region has 16 residues. Between the trimmed V and J ends, which lost 0 bases and 0 bases, there was a span of 12 bases. Germline CDR1 and CDR2: SGHRS and YFSETQ.